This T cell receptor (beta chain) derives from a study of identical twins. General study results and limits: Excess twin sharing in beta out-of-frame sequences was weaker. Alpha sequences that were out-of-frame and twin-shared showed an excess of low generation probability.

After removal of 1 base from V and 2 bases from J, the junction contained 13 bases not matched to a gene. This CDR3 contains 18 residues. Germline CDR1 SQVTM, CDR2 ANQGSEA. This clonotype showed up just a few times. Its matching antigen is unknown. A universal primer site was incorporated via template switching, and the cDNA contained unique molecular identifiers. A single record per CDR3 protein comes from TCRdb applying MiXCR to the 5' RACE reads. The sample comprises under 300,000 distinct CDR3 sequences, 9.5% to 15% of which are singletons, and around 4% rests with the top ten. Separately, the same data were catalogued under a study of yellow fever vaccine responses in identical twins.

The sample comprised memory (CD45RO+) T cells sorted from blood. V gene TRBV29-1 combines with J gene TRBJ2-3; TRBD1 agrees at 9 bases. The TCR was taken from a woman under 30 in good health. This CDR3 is CSVEGGQGFRGLTDTQYF. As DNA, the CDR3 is TGCAGCGTTGAAGGGGGACAGGGTTTTAGAGGCCTCACAGATACGCAGTATTTT.